Each of the 30 T cell receptor beta chains below was sequenced from the same sample in a study of cytomegalovirus exposure and HLA in healthy donors. Primers for the PCR totalled 60 Vbeta and 13 Jbeta. TCRdb keeps only in-frame clones here, not all; method: immunoSEQ multiplex PCR. This table holds 130,000 or so clones, 82% found once. Sequenced: PBMCs. These receptors were obtained from a man aged 18 to 30 in good health and CMV-seropositive.

The chain employs TRBV18 and TRBJ2-3; D unclear. Germline CDR1 is KGHSH and CDR2 is LQKENI. The V end was cut by 1 base, the J end by 5 bases, with 4 bases between. The CDR3 is 12 amino acids. The CDR3 nucleotides read TGTGCCAGCTCACCACTTAAAGATACGCAGTATTTT. As protein: CASSPLKDTQYF.

This clone has just a few counts. The V call is TRBV5-1, the J call TRBJ1-1; TRBD1 matches 7 bases. Trimming took 4 bases from V and 7 from J; bases not matched to a gene: 4. CDR3 length: 12 amino acids. CDR1 is SGHRS and CDR2 is YFSETQ in the germline V gene. CDR3 in amino acids: CASSGTDNEAFF. Written as DNA, the CDR3 is TGCGCCAGCAGCGGGACAGATAATGAAGCTTTCTTT.

The chain uses TRBV4-1 and TRBJ1-6, with 9 nucleotides matching TRBD1. The V gene's germline CDR1 is MGHRA and CDR2 YSYEKL. The CDR3 covers 16 residues. J was trimmed by 9 bases and V by 5 bases; bases with no gene match: 11. The CDR3 nucleotides read TGCGCCAGCAGCTCCCCGGGACAGGGAGTGAGTTCACCCCTCCACTTT. As protein: CASSSPGQGVSSPLHF.

The chain links TRBV9 to TRBJ2-5; 9 bases match TRBD1. The CDR3 has 18 amino acids. CDR1 and CDR2 (germline): SGDLS, YYNGEE. V dropped 0 bases and J dropped 4; count of bases not matched to a gene: 13. Here the CDR3 DNA reads TGTGCCAGCAGCGTAGGAACAGGGGGCTTAAGGGGGACAGAGACCCAGTACTTC. It is translated as CASSVGTGGLRGTETQYF.

The chain has TRBV5-4 and TRBJ2-1; the D is unclear. The germline gives CDR1 SGHNT, CDR2 YYREEE (reference sequence). CDR3 length: 11 amino acids. V lost 4 bases and J 10 bases, leaving 9 bases between the germline ends. CDR3 nucleotide sequence: TGTGCCAGCAGCGGAATTAGCGAGCAGTTCTTC. The encoded protein is CASSGISEQFF.

The chain carries TRBV7-6 and TRBJ1-5; D possibly corresponds to TRBD1 (5 bases). Germline CDR1 is SGHVS and CDR2 is FNYEAQ. This CDR3 is 15 amino acids long. The ends were cut back, 3 bases at V and 5 bases at J, with 14 bases in the middle. The CDR3 DNA sequence: TGTGCCAGCAGCTTCGGTCAGGGATCTGATCAGCCCCAGCATTTT. It is translated as CASSFGQGSDQPQHF.

The CDR3 sequence: CASRGQGSTEAFF. CDR3 sequence (DNA): TGTGCCAGCAGGGGTCAGGGGAGCACTGAAGCTTTCTTT. This chain joins TRBV7-9 and TRBJ1-1; TRBD1 is a possible D gene (6 bases). The CDR3 consists of 13 residues. V was shortened by 6 bases and J by 4 bases, with 12 bases between the two germline ends. Germline V gene lookup returns CDR1 SEHNR and CDR2 FQNEAQ (reference sequence). The whole variable domain, filled in from reference TRBV7-9 and TRBJ1-1, reads DTGVSQNPRHKITKRGQNVTFRCDPISEHNRLYWYRQTLGQGPEFLTYFQNEAQLEKSRLLSDRFSAERPKGSFSTLEIQRTEQGDSAMYLCASRGQGSTEAFFGQGTRLTVV.

The V gene is TRBV28, the J gene TRBJ2-7; 12 nucleotides line up with TRBD2. This CDR3 region has 16 residues. Germline V gene data show CDR1 as MDHEN and CDR2 as SYDVKM. Unmatched junction bases numbered 8, after V lost 2 bases and J lost 6 bases. The CDR3 protein is CASSLKGASGRAEQYF. The DNA of the CDR3 is TGTGCCAGCAGTTTAAAAGGCGCTAGCGGGAGGGCCGAGCAGTACTTC.

CDR3 region: CAWSRREEAKTQYF. Written as DNA, the CDR3 is TGTGCCTGGAGTAGGAGGGAGGAGGCAAAGACCCAGTACTTC. The J gene is TRBJ2-5, the V gene TRBV30; D might be TRBD2 (6 bases). The V end was cut by 2 bases, the J end by 6 bases, with 16 bases between. From germline, CDR1 is GTSNPN and CDR2 SVGIG (reference sequence). The CDR3 sequence is 14 residues long.

The chain couples TRBV29-1 to TRBJ1-2; no definite D call. Germline V gives CDR1 SQVTM, CDR2 ANQGSEA. Trimming cost V 0 bases and J 0 bases, with 11 bases left between them. CDR3 length: 15 amino acids. The CDR3 spells CSVEEERRANYGYTF. The CDR3 DNA reads as TGCAGCGTTGAAGAGGAACGGAGAGCTAACTATGGCTACACCTTC.

The J gene is TRBJ1-1, the V gene TRBV7-9; D perhaps matches TRBD1 (5 bases). V was pared by 4 bases and J by 0 bases, with 15 bases between. In germline, CDR1 is SEHNR, CDR2 FQNEAQ (reference sequence). This CDR3 has 16 amino acids. The CDR3 protein is CASSSPQGLLNTEAFF. The CDR3, as DNA: TGTGCCAGCAGCTCCCCCCAGGGCCTATTGAACACTGAAGCTTTCTTT.

The chain recombines TRBV7-8 with TRBJ2-1; D perhaps matches TRBD2 (6 bases). Germline CDR1 and CDR2: SGHVS and FQNEAQ. The ends were cut back, 3 bases at V and 0 bases at J, with 9 bases in the middle. CDR3 size: 15 residues. The CDR3 DNA reads TGTGCCAGCAGCTTGCGGGACTCCTCCTACAATGAGCAGTTCTTC. The encoded protein is CASSLRDSSYNEQFF. Together with reference TRBV7-8 and TRBJ2-1, the CDR3 gives the full variable domain: GAGVSQSPRYKVAKRGQDVALRCDPISGHVSLFWYQQALGQGPEFLTYFQNEAQLDKSGLPSDRFFAERPEGSVSTLKIQRTQQEDSAVYLCASSLRDSSYNEQFFGPGTRLTVL.

The chain uses TRBV27 and TRBJ1-2; 7 positions agree with TRBD1. The V and J ends lost 1 base and 5 bases, in that order; junction bases with no gene match: 4. CDR1 MNHEY and CDR2 SMNVEV come from the germline V gene (reference sequence). The CDR3 contains 14 residues. The CDR3 sequence is CASSLYAGGYGYTF. Written as DNA, the CDR3 is TGTGCCAGCAGTTTATACGCAGGGGGGTATGGCTACACCTTC.

V usage is TRBV9 and J usage is TRBJ2-3; TRBD1 matches 8 bases. The CDR3 spans 16 residues. Germline-derived CDR1 and CDR2 are SGDLS and YYNGEE. V lost 0 bases, J lost 1 base, and 4 bases stayed unmatched. The CDR3 DNA reads as TGTGCCAGCAGCGTAGAGGACAGGGTCGGCACAGATACGCAGTATTTT. Its protein is CASSVEDRVGTDTQYF.

The genes are TRBV27 and TRBJ1-2; 12 bases are shared with TRBD1. Trimming took 5 bases from V and 4 from J; bases not matched to a gene: 11. Germline V lookup: CDR1 MNHEY, CDR2 SMNVEV (reference sequence). This CDR3 region has 17 residues. The CDR3 region is CASSITGTGGWGYGYTF. The CDR3 coding sequence is TGTGCCAGCAGTATCACCGGGACAGGGGGCTGGGGCTATGGCTACACCTTC.

V gene TRBV28 combines with J gene TRBJ2-7, with TRBD2 matching 11 bases. Trimming at V came to 2 bases and at J to 0 bases, leaving 6 bases not matched to a gene. The CDR3 extends over 17 amino acids. Germline V gene data show CDR1 as MDHEN and CDR2 as SYDVKM. The CDR3 coding sequence is TGTGCCAGCAGTTTAGGTGGACTAGCGGGCAGCTCCTACGAGCAGTACTTC. Its protein product is CASSLGGLAGSSYEQYF.

V is TRBV28 and J is TRBJ2-7; TRBD1 matches at 8 bases. Germline V gene data show CDR1 as MDHEN and CDR2 as SYDVKM. V lost 6 bases to trimming and J lost 4 bases; unmatched junction nucleotides: 11. CDR3 length: 15 amino acids. The DNA for the CDR3 is TGTGCCAGCAGGGGACTCCAGGGGGCATATTACGAGCAGTACTTC. Amino acids: CASRGLQGAYYEQYF. Looking up the rest from reference TRBV28 and TRBJ2-7 gives the full variable domain: DVKVTQSSRYLVKRTGEKVFLECVQDMDHENMFWYRQDPGLGLRLIYFSYDVKMKEKGDIPEGYSVSREKKERFSLILESASTNQTSMYLCASRGLQGAYYEQYFGPGTRLTVT.

As DNA, the CDR3 is TGTGCCAGCTCACCATGGCGTAACAGGGGTTCGGGTCAGCCCCAGCATTTT. Translating it yields CASSPWRNRGSGQPQHF. The rearrangement joins TRBV18 to TRBJ1-5; 7 nucleotides agree with TRBD1. The germline V gene encodes CDR1 KGHSH and CDR2 LQKENI. The junction had 13 bases not matched to a gene; V was cut back by 2 bases and J by 6 bases. This CDR3 is 17 amino acids long.

This chain joins TRBV11-2 and TRBJ2-7; TRBD2 is a possible D gene (6 bases). V lost 3 bases and J 2 bases, leaving 8 bases between the germline ends. Germline loops: CDR1 SGHAT, CDR2 FQNNGV. The length of the CDR3 is 13 residues. CDR3 amino acids: CASSLGGTYEQYF. CDR3 nucleotide sequence: TGTGCCAGCAGCTTGGGAGGAACCTACGAGCAGTACTTC.

V gene TRBV29-1 combines with J gene TRBJ1-2, with D maybe TRBD1 (6 bases). From germline, CDR1 is SQVTM and CDR2 ANQGSEA. V shed 3 bases and J shed 6 bases, with 8 bases lying between them. The CDR3 consists of 11 residues. DNA for the CDR3: TGCAGCGTTGACAGGGGTCATGGCTACACCTTC. Translated: CSVDRGHGYTF.

The chain carries TRBV2 and TRBJ1-1; weak D call: TRBD1 (5 bases). The V gene's germline CDR1 is SNHLY and CDR2 FYNNEI. Trimming cost V 4 bases and J 4 bases, with 13 bases left between them. This CDR3 has 14 residues. This CDR3 reads CASSGGRWGTEAFF. The CDR3 DNA reads TGTGCCAGCAGTGGGGGGAGGTGGGGCACTGAAGCTTTCTTT.

This chain uses TRBV6-1 with TRBJ2-3; tentative D call: TRBD2 (5 bases). Germline CDR1 reads MNHNS; CDR2 reads SASEGT. V was cut by 8 bases and J by 1 base, with 10 bases left in between. This CDR3 contains 13 residues. The CDR3 protein is CASGSVGTDTQYF. The CDR3 nucleotides are TGTGCCAGCGGGAGTGTGGGCACAGATACGCAGTATTTT.

The gene calls are TRBV7-9 and TRBJ2-7; D possibly corresponds to TRBD1 (5 bases). In germline, CDR1 is SEHNR, CDR2 FQNEAQ (reference sequence). This CDR3 comprises 14 residues. Trimming cost V 5 bases and J 6 bases, with 17 bases left between them. Here the CDR3 DNA reads TGTGCCAGCAGCCAGACAGTGCTTGAGGTCGAGCAGTACTTC. The encoded protein is CASSQTVLEVEQYF.

This rearrangement joins TRBV6-6 to TRBJ1-1; D not certain. Trimming pared 5 bases from V and 4 bases from J, leaving 11 bases between. CDR1 and CDR2 from the germline V gene are MNHNY and SVGAGI (reference sequence). The CDR3 has 13 residues. The CDR3: CASSLGGLTEAFF. As DNA, the CDR3 is TGTGCCAGCAGTCTTGGAGGGCTCACTGAAGCTTTCTTT.

This chain links TRBV6-5 with TRBJ2-4, with D possibly TRBD1 on 5 matching bases. CDR3 size: 14 residues. CDR1 MNHEY and CDR2 SVGAGI come from the germline V gene. Trimming removed 4 bases at V and 7 bases at J, with 14 bases between. In nucleotides, the CDR3 is TGTGCCAGCAGTTCCCCGACAGTAGGGAACATTCAGTACTTC. Its protein product is CASSSPTVGNIQYF.

The chain uses TRBV12-5 and TRBJ2-7; weak D call: TRBD1 (6 bases). With 3 bases removed from V and 6 bases from J, the gap between germline ends came to 12 bases. Per germline, CDR1 LGHNT and CDR2 FRNRAP. The CDR3 runs to 13 residues. The CDR3 is CASGFGQSSEQYF. Here the CDR3 DNA reads TGTGCTAGTGGTTTTGGACAGAGCAGCGAGCAGTACTTC.

The genes are TRBV27 and TRBJ1-3; D gene ambiguous. Germline assignment: CDR1 MNHEY and CDR2 SMNVEV (reference sequence). This CDR3 has 15 residues. The V and J ends lost 2 bases and 0 bases respectively, with 8 bases between them. In nucleotides, the CDR3 is TGTGCCAGCAGTTTAAGTGTTAGCTCTGGAAACACCATATATTTT. It specifies CASSLSVSSGNTIYF.

This clone was observed a single time. This chain joins TRBV14 and TRBJ2-3, with TRBD1 matching over 7 bases. This CDR3 has 15 amino acids. The J segment lost 1 base and the V segment lost 6 bases, leaving 7 bases of the junction unmatched. Looked up from germline, CDR1 is SGHDN and CDR2 is FVKESK. CDR3 sequence (DNA): TGTGCCAGCAGTCCGGACAGGCCACGCACAGATACGCAGTATTTT. Its protein is CASSPDRPRTDTQYF.

The chain carries TRBV4-1 and TRBJ2-3; D may be TRBD2 (6 bases). This CDR3 comprises 13 residues. Trimming shortened V by 3 bases and J by 3 bases, and 7 bases separated the two germline ends. Looked up from germline, CDR1 is MGHRA and CDR2 is YSYEKL. Written as DNA, the CDR3 is TGCGCCAGCAGCCAGGAGGGGACAGATACGCAGTATTTT. Translated: CASSQEGTDTQYF.

This clone was observed once. This sequence joins TRBV2 and TRBJ2-7, with TRBD2 matching over 8 bases. Germline loops: CDR1 SNHLY, CDR2 FYNNEI. There are 17 residues in the CDR3. J gave up 1 base and V 7 bases, and 15 bases lay outside the gene matches. CDR3 sequence reads: CASKSQAGDSPSYEQYF. The DNA of the CDR3 is TGTGCCAGCAAAAGTCAAGCGGGAGATTCCCCTTCCTACGAGCAGTACTTC.